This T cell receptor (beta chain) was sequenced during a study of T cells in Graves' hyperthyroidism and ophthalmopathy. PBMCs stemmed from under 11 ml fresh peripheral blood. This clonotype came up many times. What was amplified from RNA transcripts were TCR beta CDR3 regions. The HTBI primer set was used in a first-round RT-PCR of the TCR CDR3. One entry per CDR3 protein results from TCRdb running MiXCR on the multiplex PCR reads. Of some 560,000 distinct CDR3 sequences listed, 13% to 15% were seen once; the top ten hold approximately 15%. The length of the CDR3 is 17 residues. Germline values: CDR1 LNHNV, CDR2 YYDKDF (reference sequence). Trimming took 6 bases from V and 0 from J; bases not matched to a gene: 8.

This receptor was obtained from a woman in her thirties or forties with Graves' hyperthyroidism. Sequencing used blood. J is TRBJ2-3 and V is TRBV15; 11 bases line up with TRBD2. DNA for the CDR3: TGTGCCACCAGTAATCCCCGGACTAGCGGGAGCACAGATACGCAGTATTTT. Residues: CATSNPRTSGSTDTQYF.